This entry describes one T cell receptor beta chain. Antigen specificity is unknown. This specimen comes from a study of shared clonotypes between healthy human individuals. Study-level background: Donors had three CD4 naive, three CD4 memory, two CD8 naive and one CD8 memory plate apiece.

Study-wide findings and caveats: In having few donors, the study represented limited genetic and exposure-history diversity.

Sequenced by immunoSEQ multiplex PCR; TCRdb stores in-frame clones only, minus some. This table has about 2 million clones, about 95% appearing once. Sequencing was carried out using naive CD4+ T cells sorted from blood. Subset indicated: CD45RA+ positively selected. The receptor comes from a man between 18 and 35 years old in good health.

The CDR3 DNA reads as TGCGCCAGCAGCCAAGATACGACAGAGAATCAGCCCCAGCATTTT. This sequence encodes CASSQDTTENQPQHF. The chain is built from TRBV4-3 and TRBJ1-5, with D possibly matching TRBD1 (5 bases). V lost 0 bases to trimming and J lost 4 bases, with 10 bases between them. Looked up from germline, CDR1 is LGHNA and CDR2 is YSLEER. The CDR3 spans 15 residues.